Following are 6 T cell receptor beta chains from one sample sequenced in a study of molecular identifiers for immune sequencing clone quantification. TCRdb redid the calling of the PCR reads with MiXCR, one entry per CDR3 protein. Here the sample spans over 100,000 distinct CDR3 sequences, 30% to 45% being singletons. Sequencing used naive CD8+ T cells from blood, with Jurkat cell RNA spiked in. Sample subset: FACS-sorted CD8+CD4-CCR7+CD45RA+ naive T cells. These receptors originate from a human donor in good health. Some libraries in this study had Jurkat cell RNA spiked in.

This clonotype was counted at least ten times. The chain has TRBV28 and TRBJ2-7; D not certain. Germline assignment: CDR1 MDHEN and CDR2 SYDVKM. V was shortened by 3 bases and J by 3 bases, with 12 bases between the two germline ends. This CDR3 has 14 residues. CDR3 nucleotide sequence: TGTGCCAGCAGTTTCGGAGCCCCGGGCTACGAGCAGTACTTC. Amino acid sequence: CASSFGAPGYEQYF.

Comment on this clonotype: Being one base from a much bigger clone, this may be a read error. This chain links TRBV7-3 with TRBJ2-7, with D possibly being TRBD2 (6 bases). The CDR3 consists of 13 residues. The V end was cut by 5 bases, the J end by 6 bases, with 14 bases between. Germline CDR1 SGHTA, CDR2 FQGTGA. The CDR3 DNA follows: TGTGCCAGCAGCGCTGAACTAGCTGGCGAGCAGTACTTC. Residues: CASSAELAGEQYF.

This clonotype was detected ten times or more. The rearrangement joins TRBV5-8 to TRBJ2-3; 9 bases agree with TRBD1. Looked up from germline, CDR1 is SGHTS and CDR2 is YDEGEE. The ends lost 4 bases at V and 0 bases at J; junction bases unmatched: 3. The CDR3 runs 15 residues. Written as DNA, the CDR3 is TGTGCCAGCAGCCCGGGACAGGGCAGCACAGATACGCAGTATTTT. It encodes CASSPGQGSTDTQYF.

As concerns this clonotype: This sequence may be a read error, since a much larger clone differs from it by one base. The chain recombines TRBV7-8 with TRBJ2-2; 7 positions agree with TRBD2. Unmatched junction bases numbered 13, after V lost 1 base and J lost 2 bases. The CDR3 spans 19 residues. Germline V CDR1 and CDR2: SGHVS, FQNEAQ. The CDR3 protein is CASSLGLAEGPSNTGELFF. CDR3 DNA: TGTGCCAGCAGCTTAGGTCTAGCGGAAGGGCCGAGTAACACCGGGGAGCTGTTTTTT.

The chain combines TRBV28 with TRBJ2-7; no clear D gene. The CDR3 totals 13 residues. V shed 1 base and J shed 2 bases, with 6 bases lying between them. The germline gives CDR1 MDHEN, CDR2 SYDVKM. Here the CDR3 reads CASSLSDPYEQYF. DNA of the CDR3: TGTGCCAGCAGTTTATCTGACCCCTACGAGCAGTACTTC. Filled out from reference TRBV28 and TRBJ2-7, the complete variable domain reads DVKVTQSSRYLVKRTGEKVFLECVQDMDHENMFWYRQDPGLGLRLIYFSYDVKMKEKGDIPEGYSVSREKKERFSLILESASTNQTSMYLCASSLSDPYEQYFGPGTRLTVT.

This clonotype occurred once. A much larger clone sits a single nucleotide away, making a read error possible. The J gene is TRBJ2-3, the V gene TRBV28, with 8 bases fitting TRBD2. Germline-derived CDR1 and CDR2 are MDHEN and SYDVKM. The CDR3 consists of 16 residues. Germline trimming cut 8 bases from V and 0 bases from J; bases unmatched to any gene: 10. CDR3: CASCPGVAGSTDTQYF. CDR3 nucleotides: TGTGCCAGCTGTCCCGGGGTAGCGGGAAGCACAGATACGCAGTATTTT.